This paragraph reports one T cell receptor (beta chain). Its specificity is unknown. The data are from a study of T cell responses to AZD1222 COVID-19 vaccine. Study-wide findings and caveats: Epitopes outside B.1.351 and B.1.1.7 mutated regions reportedly drew nearly half of spike TCRs.

TCRdb's copy holds only in-frame clones and misses some; the assay was immunoSEQ multiplex PCR. The sample holds about 150,000 clones, approximately 91% seen once. J lost 5 bases, V lost 0 bases, and 6 bases had no gene match. The germline V gene has CDR1 SGDLS and CDR2 YYNGEE. This CDR3 is 15 amino acids long. The specimen comprised peripheral blood, sampled after recovery from COVID-19. The gene calls are TRBV9 and TRBJ2-7, with TRBD1 matching over 9 bases. This receptor was obtained from an adult who had recovered from COVID-19. CDR3 nucleotide sequence: TGTGCCAGCAGCGTAGAGTGGGACAGGGAAGACGAGCAGTACTTC. It is translated as CASSVEWDREDEQYF.